The present entry profiles one TCR beta chain with its context. This sample was included in a study of shared clonotypes between healthy human individuals. Splitting of each subset's genomic DNA was done evenly across several immunoSEQ plates. Sequencing used immunoSEQ multiplex PCR; TCRdb keeps in-frame clones, though not all of them. The data hold roughly 2 million clones, with approximately 94% observed a single time. Germline CDR1 is SGHDN and CDR2 is FVKESK. J gave up 3 bases and V 4 bases, and 9 bases lay outside the gene matches. The CDR3 has 16 residues. Naive CD8 cells lacked CD45RO and underwent positive selection for CCR7, leaving out terminally differentiated effector memory CD45RA+ cells.

This chain links TRBV14 with TRBJ1-3, with TRBD1 identical over 7 bases. Source material: naive CD8+ T cells sorted from blood. The sequence was collected from a man aged 18-30 years in good health. CDR3 in amino acids: CASSPQTGSSGNTIYF. The CDR3 coding sequence is TGTGCCAGCAGCCCCCAGACAGGGTCGAGTGGAAACACCATATATTTT.